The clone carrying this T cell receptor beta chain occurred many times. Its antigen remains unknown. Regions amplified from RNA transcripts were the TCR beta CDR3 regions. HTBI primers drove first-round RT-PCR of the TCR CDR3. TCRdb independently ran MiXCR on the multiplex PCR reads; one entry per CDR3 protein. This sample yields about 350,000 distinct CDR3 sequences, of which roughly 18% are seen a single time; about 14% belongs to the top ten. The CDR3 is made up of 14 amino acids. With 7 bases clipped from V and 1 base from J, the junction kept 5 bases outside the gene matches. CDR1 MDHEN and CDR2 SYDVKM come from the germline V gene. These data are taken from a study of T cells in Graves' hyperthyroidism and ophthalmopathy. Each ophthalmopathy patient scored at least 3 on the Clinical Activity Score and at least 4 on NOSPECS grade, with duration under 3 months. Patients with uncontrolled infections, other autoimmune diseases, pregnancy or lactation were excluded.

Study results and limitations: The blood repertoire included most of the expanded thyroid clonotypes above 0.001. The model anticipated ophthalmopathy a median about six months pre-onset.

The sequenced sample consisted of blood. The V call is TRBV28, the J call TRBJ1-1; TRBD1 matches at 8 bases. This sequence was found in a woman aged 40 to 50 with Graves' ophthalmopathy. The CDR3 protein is CASTRDRRNTEAFF. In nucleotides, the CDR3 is TGTGCCAGCACCCGGGACAGGCGGAACACTGAAGCTTTCTTT.